What follows is one T cell receptor (beta chain) and its context. The data were taken from a study of blood T cell repertoires in COVID-19. As for the study in general: Sites across the United States, Italy and Spain contributed samples from acute and convalescent COVID-19. Sources were T cells, B-cell-depleted T cells, or PBMCs; the material itself was cDNA or gDNA.

Original data processing: Reference gene primer amplification gave nucleated cell count estimates. Profiled with immunoSEQ multiplex PCR; TCRdb holds only in-frame clones, not every one. V and J calls and clone size are copied from that table; D and trimming were computed from the DNA. In the table there are some 240,000 clones, roughly 88% of which are singletons. The clonotype originates from a man aged 50 to 60 with active or convalescent COVID-19. Material: peripheral blood.

CDR3 DNA sequence: TGTGCCAGCAGCTTTTTTCAGGGGAGCGCTGGGGCCAACGTCCTGACTTTC. Translation: CASSFFQGSAGANVLTF. V is TRBV5-6 and J is TRBJ2-6; possibly TRBD1 for D (6 bases). The CDR3 has 17 residues. The germline V and J ends were trimmed by 2 bases and 2 bases, with 14 bases remaining between them. The germline CDR1 and CDR2 sequences are SGHDT and YYEEEE.